This TCR beta chain was obtained from a study of T-cell memory formation after mild COVID-19. Study as a whole: Each donor largely had its own TCR clusters. General study points: A second wave expanding day 15 to 37 was CD4+-biased; contracting clones were balanced. Pre-infection memory already had some responding clones, implying cross-reactive memory joined. For contracting clones, CD4+ ones sat mainly in CM and EM, CD8+ in EMRA.

For this clonotype: Antigen unknown.

TCRdb recomputed calls from the 5' RACE reads with MiXCR, one row per CDR3 protein. The sample records 500,000 to 650,000 distinct CDR3 sequences, approximately 21% being singletons. The sequencing input was PBMCs or a T cell subset sorted from them (not recorded which). The clonotype comes from an adult woman who had mild COVID-19 (a few samples of this study predate the infection). Cell type and time point are not known.

The CDR3 reads CSVDGGRVINEQFF. The CDR3 region has the DNA TGCAGCGTTGATGGTGGGAGGGTTATCAATGAGCAGTTCTTC. V usage is TRBV29-1 and J usage is TRBJ2-1; TRBD2 aligns across 7 bases. The germline CDR1 and CDR2 sequences are SQVTM and ANQGSEA. J gave up 6 bases and V 3 bases, and 8 bases lay outside the gene matches. The CDR3 runs to 14 residues.